This T cell receptor beta chain was profiled in a study of beta chain bispecific antibodies for T cell cancers listed by TCRdb under 2021. Regarding the research as a whole: Healthy donor T cells were cocultured with T cell leukemia lines and bispecific antibodies, and TRBV sequencing of the surviving cells was then used to measure how much each TRBV family was depleted. On the cell surface, TRBV12 (TRBV12-3) was expressed by Jurkat cells, whereas TRBV5-5 was expressed by HPB-ALL cells. General findings and caveats noted by the study authors: Every sequenced sample was a mix of normal T cells and leukemia cell line cells, and most of the targeted TRBV signal originated from the leukemia cells instead of the normal T cells. Cross-reactivity of the anti-TRBV5-5 antibody with TRBV5-6 was attributed to high sequence similarity between the two genes.

Unique molecular identifier barcodes were incorporated into the libraries and were used for clonotype quantification. Qiagen AllPrep DNA/RNA Micro kits were used to isolate total RNA, and an Agilent TapeStation was used to check RNA quality. TCR beta libraries were constructed by 5' RACE, in which cDNA synthesis was followed by two PCR steps with TCR beta constant-region gene-specific primers. Sequencing of the TCR beta libraries was performed on an Illumina MiSeq platform. In the original analysis: MIGEC, MiXCR and VDJtools were used to process the reads. To get a clonotype's frequency, the unique molecular identifiers belonging to that clonotype were divided by all unique molecular identifiers in the sample. Nonfunctional TRBV genes classified in IMGT as pseudogenes or open reading frames, for example TRBV1, TRBV12-1 and TRBV21, were left out. Through fastp at Q25 and MiXCR, TCRdb rebuilt clones from the public reads, retaining in-frame beta chains. Rows with a matching CDR3 protein are joined into one entry that keeps the most common DNA and genes. What appears here as the V and J calls and clone size reflects TCRdb's work, not the paper's. The sample table holds 15,000 to 20,000 distinct CDR3 sequences, of which approximately 2% were seen once. The ten largest clones capture 6.9% of the sample.

The CDR1 and CDR2 encoded by the germline V gene are SQVTM and ANQGSEA. There are 12 amino acids in the CDR3, from cysteine to phenylalanine inclusive. Just CDR3 DNA is preserved here, 36 bases in frame from base 1. Trimming at the junction amounts to 4 bases on V and 5 bases on J, and the germline ends lie 8 bases apart. T cells were expanded from blood mononuclear cells for roughly 3 days using either anti-CD3 antibody OKT3 or CD3/CD28 Dynabeads. Expanded T cells were maintained in RPMI 1640 supplemented with about 10% fetal bovine serum, recombinant human IL-2 (roughly 93 IU/ml) and IL-7 (about 4.7 ng/ml). For cocultures, 5 x 10^4 or so normal T cells were combined with 5 x 10^4 or so target cells and bispecific antibody in 75 to 100 ul and incubated for approximately 18 hours at 37 degrees C. Each bispecific antibody consisted of two single-chain variable fragments expressed in a single-chain diabody format with a His tag. Healthy human donors supplied the effector T cells, with peripheral blood mononuclear cells isolated from leukapheresis samples using Ficoll density gradient centrifugation.

This clonotype was observed at least ten times. What antigen it recognizes has not been identified. No base quality information exists; no much larger clone differs at one position. This clonotype was obtained from a human donor in good health. Some clones in this sample may be carry-over from other donors' samples. Source material: healthy donor T cells cultured with leukemia cells. Recombination linked TRBV29-1 to TRBJ2-2; the D gene is possibly TRBD2, with 5 bases matching. The DNA sequence follows: TGCAGCGTTGTTGAGGGAACCGGGGAGCTGTTTTTT. Its protein product is CSVVEGTGELFF.